This is a list of T cell receptor beta chains from one sample in a study of post-analysis software for immune sequencing data. TCRdb reanalysed the PCR reads using MiXCR and keeps one entry per CDR3 protein. This sample yields under 650,000 distinct CDR3 sequences, of which around 40% are seen a single time; under 2% belongs to the top ten. Sample: blood. Source of these receptors: a girl aged 10-17 years with multiple sclerosis. The conserved cysteine and the conserved F or W are not part of the CDR3 here.

cdr3_length: 13; v_call: TRBV20-1; j_call: TRBJ2-5; cdr3_aa: SASGLAGHQETQY
cdr3_length: 16; v_call: TRBV7-9; j_call: TRBJ2-4; cdr3_aa: ASSLGVRLSLAKNIQY
cdr3_length: 12; v_call: TRBV24-1; j_call: TRBJ2-3; cdr3_aa: ATSDTSWADTQY
cdr3_length: 10; v_call: TRBV14; j_call: TRBJ2-5; cdr3_aa: ASSSDRKTQY
cdr3_length: 15; v_call: TRBV12-3/TRBV12-4; j_call: TRBJ2-5; cdr3_aa: ASSPSLATSGQETQY
cdr3_length: 12; v_call: TRBV12-3/TRBV12-4; j_call: TRBJ1-2; cdr3_aa: ASSLDRPNYGYT
cdr3_length: 13; v_call: TRBV27; j_call: TRBJ2-3; cdr3_aa: ASSPSSDRTDTQY
cdr3_length: 17; v_call: TRBV5-1; j_call: TRBJ2-6; cdr3_aa: ASSFQGAPVASGANVLT
cdr3_length: 15; v_call: TRBV5-1; j_call: TRBJ2-5; cdr3_aa: ASNRLAGGRGQETQY
cdr3_length: 13; v_call: TRBV3-1; j_call: TRBJ2-7; cdr3_aa: ASSQGGTGVFEQY
cdr3_length: 10; v_call: TRBV12-3/TRBV12-4; j_call: TRBJ2-7; cdr3_aa: ASSKSSLEQY
cdr3_length: 10; v_call: TRBV29-1; j_call: TRBJ1-2; cdr3_aa: SVDSSNYDYT
cdr3_length: 13; v_call: TRBV28; j_call: TRBJ1-2; cdr3_aa: ASSFGGQGTWGYT
cdr3_length: 9; v_call: TRBV12-3/TRBV12-4; j_call: TRBJ1-1; cdr3_aa: ASSITLEAF
cdr3_length: 12; v_call: TRBV6-5; j_call: TRBJ1-1; cdr3_aa: ASSYTQMNTEAF
cdr3_length: 14; v_call: TRBV20-1; j_call: TRBJ2-3; cdr3_aa: SARDPGQGGADTQY
cdr3_length: 14; v_call: TRBV5-5; j_call: TRBJ1-2; cdr3_aa: ASSLVGGQEGYGYT